A single sample gave rise to the 3 T cell receptor beta chains below, sequenced in a study of shared clonotypes between healthy human individuals. Only in-frame clones appear in the TCRdb table, and some are missing; sequencing was by immunoSEQ multiplex PCR. Of millions of clones listed, roughly 95% were seen once; the top ten hold roughly 0.13%. The source material was naive CD4+ T cells sorted from blood. Subset denoted: CD45RA+ positively selected. These receptors were obtained from a young man in good health.

The genes are TRBV2 and TRBJ2-2; D is tentatively TRBD1 or TRBD2 (5 bases each). Trimming stripped 7 bases from V and 6 bases from J, with 15 bases between. The CDR3 covers 14 residues. Germline CDR1 SNHLY, CDR2 FYNNEI. CDR3 residues: CASTGGTLPGELFF. Written as DNA, the CDR3 is TGTGCCAGCACTGGGGGAACCCTACCCGGGGAGCTGTTTTTT.

The DNA of the CDR3 is TGTGCCAGCAGTGAAGGCGGCAGGCCCACAGATACGCAGTATTTT. This gives the protein CASSEGGRPTDTQYF. The J gene is TRBJ2-3, the V gene TRBV2; unclear D gene. CDR3 length: 15 residues. Per germline, CDR1 SNHLY and CDR2 FYNNEI. V gave up 1 base and J gave up 2 bases, with 10 bases separating them.

The chain employs TRBV6-5 and TRBJ1-2; TRBD1 might be the D (5 bases). Looked up from germline, CDR1 is MNHEY and CDR2 is SVGAGI. V lost 6 bases to trimming and J lost 8 bases, with 16 bases between them. This CDR3 contains 13 residues. As DNA, the CDR3 is TGTGCCAGCAGGGCCGGGACTCCGGCGGGCTACACCTTC. Its protein product is CASRAGTPAGYTF.